These T cell receptor beta chains were read from a single sample in a study of T cell repertoires in ileal Crohn's disease. Only in-frame clones appear in the TCRdb table, and some are missing; sequencing was by immunoSEQ multiplex PCR. The sample shows 4,500 to 6,500 clones, around 86% of them seen only once. Sequencing was carried out using ileal tissue. All receptors come from an adult with Crohn's disease. CDR3s include the opening cysteine and the closing phenylalanine or tryptophan. A D gene is named only where the DNA matches it firmly. Some rows have no size entry. The others give once, few or many, or a class for an expanded clone.

d_call	v_call	clone_size	j_call	cdr3_nt	cdr3_aa
-	TRBV7-2	-	TRBJ1-2	TGTGCCAGCAGCCTCCAGGGTACGGACTATGGCTACACCTTC	CASSLQGTDYGYTF
-	TRBV4-3	-	TRBJ1-1	TGCGCCAGCAGCCCCTCCCACAGTAACACTGAAGCTTTCTTT	CASSPSHSNTEAFF
TRBD1	TRBV28	-	TRBJ2-7	TGTGCCAGCAGTTCGCCATCCGGGACAGGGGGAAACGAGCAGTACTTC	CASSSPSGTGGNEQYF
-	TRBV29-1	-	TRBJ1-4	TGCAGCGTTGTCGGGCCGGGGGAAAAACTGTTTTTT	CSVVGPGEKLFF
-	TRBV7-2	-	TRBJ2-3	TGTGCCAGCAGCTCTAGGTACACAGATACGCAGTATTTT	CASSSRYTDTQYF
TRBD1	TRBV30	-	TRBJ2-1	TGTGCCTGGAGTGCGCCAGGGGGCGCGTACAATGAGCAGTTCTTC	CAWSAPGGAYNEQFF
TRBD1	TRBV18	once	TRBJ2-1	TGTGCCAGCTCACCACCGCAAGGGGGCGCTGGCAATGAGCAGTTCTTC	CASSPPQGGAGNEQFF
-	TRBV29-1	-	TRBJ1-1	TGCAGCGTGATTGGACAGTCGGGCACTGAAGCTTTCTTT	CSVIGQSGTEAFF
-	TRBV30	few	TRBJ1-1	TGTGCCTGGGTTTTGAACACTGAAGCTTTCTTT	CAWVLNTEAFF
-	TRBV7-2	-	TRBJ1-5	TGTGCCAGCAGCTTAGTGACAGGCCCCAGCCAGCCCCAGCATTTT	CASSLVTGPSQPQHF
TRBD2	TRBV6-6	-	TRBJ2-2	TGTGCCAGCAGCCCTAGCGGGGCCGGCCGATCCGGGGAGCTGTTTTTT	CASSPSGAGRSGELFF
-	TRBV27	-	TRBJ1-4	TGTGCCAGCACCAAACGGGCCAACCTAAATGAAAAACTGTTTTTT	CASTKRANLNEKLFF
TRBD2	TRBV7-6	-	TRBJ2-5	TGTGCCAGCAGCTTAGCGTTATTGACTAGCGGGGACCGGGGGACCCAGTACTTC	CASSLALLTSGDRGTQYF
-	TRBV5-1	-	TRBJ2-3	TGCGCCAGCAGCAGGGCAGGGGAGGGCACAGATACGCAGTATTTT	CASSRAGEGTDTQYF
TRBD2	TRBV6-4	-	TRBJ2-3	TGTGCCAGCAGTGAGGTTTCCCCCCTAGCGGGAAGGCCCAGCACAGATACGCAGTATTTT	CASSEVSPLAGRPSTDTQYF
-	TRBV7-2	-	TRBJ2-3	TGTGCCAGCAGCTTAAAAGGGCGCACAGATACGCAGTATTTT	CASSLKGRTDTQYF
TRBD2	TRBV7-8	-	TRBJ2-5	TGTGCCAGCAGCTTAATGGCTAGCGGGGGGCGAGAGACCCAGTACTTC	CASSLMASGGRETQYF
TRBD2	TRBV5-4	-	TRBJ2-1	TGTGCCAGCAGCTTGGGCAGCGGGAGCCACAATGAGCAGTTCTTC	CASSLGSGSHNEQFF
-	TRBV30	-	TRBJ2-5	TGTGCCTGGAGTGTACCCGGGCCGTCAAGGAAGACCCAGTACTTC	CAWSVPGPSRKTQYF
-	TRBV30	-	TRBJ1-6	TGTGCCTGGAGCGATAAGAGCTCCTATAATTCACCCCTCCACTTT	CAWSDKSSYNSPLHF
-	TRBV7-9	-	TRBJ2-7	TGTGCCAGCAGCTTGGGACAACAGGAGTACTTC	CASSLGQQEYF
TRBD1	TRBV11-2	-	TRBJ2-2	TGTGCCAGCACCTGGACAGGGGCGAACACCGGGGAGCTGTTTTTT	CASTWTGANTGELFF
-	TRBV7-8	once	TRBJ1-3	TGTGCCAGCAGCTTAGCGCTATCTGGAAACACCATATATTTT	CASSLALSGNTIYF
TRBD2	TRBV27	-	TRBJ2-7	TGTGCCAGCAGTTTATCGCTAGCGGCCTCCTACGAGCAGTACTTC	CASSLSLAASYEQYF
-	TRBV7-9	-	TRBJ2-7	TGTGCCAGCAGCCCCCTTAGTAGGGGCTGGGAGCAGTACTTC	CASSPLSRGWEQYF
TRBD1	TRBV9	-	TRBJ1-1	TGTGCCAGCAGCACCAGCCTCTACAGGGGGCAAACTGAAGCTTTCTTT	CASSTSLYRGQTEAFF
-	TRBV4-3	-	TRBJ2-5	TGCGCCAGCAGCCAATCCGGGGTCGGGACCCAGTACTTC	CASSQSGVGTQYF